Listed here are 8 T cell receptor beta chains from one sample, sequenced in a study of identical twins. TCRdb itself ran the 5' RACE reads through MiXCR, one entry per CDR3 protein. The table shows 350,000 to 450,000 distinct CDR3 sequences, with approximately 17% occurring only once. Sequenced material: naive T cells sorted from blood. Every receptor here comes from a man aged 50-60 years in good health.

This clonotype has at least ten counts. J is TRBJ2-5 and V is TRBV29-1, with TRBD1 matching 8 bases. V shed 2 bases and J 4 bases; nucleotides not matched to a gene: 9. The CDR3 runs to 15 residues. Looked up from germline, CDR1 is SQVTM and CDR2 is ANQGSEA. CDR3 protein: CSVEYWTGKTETQYF. In nucleotides, the CDR3 is TGCAGCGTTGAATACTGGACAGGGAAAACAGAGACCCAGTACTTC. Together with reference TRBV29-1 and TRBJ2-5, the CDR3 gives the full variable domain: SAVISQKPSRDICQRGTSLTIQCQVDSQVTMMFWYRQQPGQSLTLIATANQGSEATYESGFVIDKFPISRPNLTFSTLTVSNMSPEDSSIYLCSVEYWTGKTETQYFGPGTRLLVL.

The V gene is TRBV7-2, the J gene TRBJ1-6; 10 nucleotides agree with TRBD1. V lost 1 base and J lost 4; bases outside the gene matches: 4. This CDR3 contains 17 residues. The V gene's germline CDR1 is SGHTA and CDR2 FQGNSA. This chain's CDR3 is CASSLGDRGFYNSPLHF. The CDR3 DNA sequence: TGTGCCAGCAGCTTAGGGGACAGGGGTTTTTATAATTCACCCCTCCACTTT.

The chain is built from TRBV20-1 and TRBJ1-1; 7 positions agree with TRBD1. This CDR3 has 14 residues. J lost 2 bases, V lost 5 bases, and 8 bases had no gene match. Germline V lookup: CDR1 DFQATT, CDR2 SNEGSKA (reference sequence). The CDR3 here is CSAPNYRGNTEAFF. The CDR3 bases are TGCAGTGCTCCTAACTACAGGGGCAACACTGAAGCTTTCTTT.

This clonotype was seen at least ten times. The chain uses TRBV5-1 and TRBJ2-1; TRBD2 matches at 13 bases. The trim removed 0 bases at V and 2 bases at J, leaving 5 bases unmatched. The CDR3 is 18 amino acids. Germline V gene lookup returns CDR1 SGHRS and CDR2 YFSETQ. The CDR3 protein is CASSLGLAGGYTYNEQFF. The CDR3 nucleotides read TGCGCCAGCAGCTTGGGACTAGCGGGGGGCTATACCTACAATGAGCAGTTCTTC.

The J gene is TRBJ2-2, the V gene TRBV7-2; 13 bases line up with TRBD2. This CDR3 has 15 residues. The germline V gene encodes CDR1 SGHTA and CDR2 FQGNSA. Trimming took 5 bases from V and 5 from J; bases not matched to a gene: 2. The CDR3 sequence is CASSQLAGGTGELFF. CDR3 coding DNA: TGTGCCAGCAGCCAACTAGCGGGAGGGACCGGGGAGCTGTTTTTT.

The chain employs TRBV15 and TRBJ2-2, with 7 nucleotides matching TRBD1. V was pared by 1 base and J by 0 bases, with 2 bases of the junction left unmatched. The V gene's germline CDR1 is LNHNV and CDR2 YYDKDF (reference sequence). The CDR3 has 16 amino acids. CDR3 in amino acids: CATSRGQGANTGELFF. CDR3 bases: TGTGCCACCAGCAGAGGCCAGGGGGCGAACACCGGGGAGCTGTTTTTT.

In this sample, this clonotype turned up a few times. The chain employs TRBV4-3 and TRBJ2-3, with a weak D call TRBD2 (6 bases). The ends were cut back, 0 bases at V and 2 bases at J, with 15 bases in the middle. The V gene's germline CDR1 is LGHNA and CDR2 YSLEER. The CDR3 runs 17 residues. This CDR3 reads CASSQDIQRALTDTQYF. CDR3 in DNA: TGCGCCAGCAGCCAAGATATTCAGCGGGCCCTCACAGATACGCAGTATTTT.

This clonotype occurred a few times. The rearrangement uses TRBV5-1 and TRBJ1-2, with D unresolved. CDR3 length: 16 amino acids. V lost 1 base, J lost 6 bases, and 19 bases lay in between. CDR1 and CDR2 from the germline V gene are SGHRS and YFSETQ. The CDR3: CASSLQLGGRGNGYTF. CDR3 coding DNA: TGCGCCAGCAGCTTGCAATTGGGAGGGCGCGGAAATGGCTACACCTTC.